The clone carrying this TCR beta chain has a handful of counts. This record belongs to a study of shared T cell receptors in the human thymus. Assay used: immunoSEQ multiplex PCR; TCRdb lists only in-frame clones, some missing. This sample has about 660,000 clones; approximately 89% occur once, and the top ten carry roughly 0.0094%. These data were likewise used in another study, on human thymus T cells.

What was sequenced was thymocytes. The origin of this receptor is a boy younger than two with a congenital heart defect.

The CDR3 protein is CASSRDRETGDWRAKNIQYF. The CDR3 nucleotides are TGTGCCAGCAGTAGGGATAGGGAGACAGGGGATTGGAGGGCCAAAAACATTCAGTACTTC. The J gene is TRBJ2-4, the V gene TRBV28; 8 nucleotides line up with TRBD1. With 5 bases clipped from V and 1 base from J, the junction kept 19 bases outside the gene matches. This CDR3 has 20 amino acids. CDR1 and CDR2 from the germline V gene are MDHEN and SYDVKM.